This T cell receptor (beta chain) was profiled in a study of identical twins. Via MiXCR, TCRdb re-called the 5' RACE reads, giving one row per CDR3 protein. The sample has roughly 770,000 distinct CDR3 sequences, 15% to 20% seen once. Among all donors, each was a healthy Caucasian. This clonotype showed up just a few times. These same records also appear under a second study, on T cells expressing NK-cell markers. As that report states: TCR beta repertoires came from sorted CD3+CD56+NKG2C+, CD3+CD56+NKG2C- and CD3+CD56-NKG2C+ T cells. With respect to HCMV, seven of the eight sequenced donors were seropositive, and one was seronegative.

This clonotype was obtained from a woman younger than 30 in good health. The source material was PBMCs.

This CDR3 reads CASSLATGTNGELFF. The CDR3, as DNA: TGCGCCAGCAGCTTGGCGACAGGGACCAACGGGGAGCTGTTTTTT. The rearrangement joins TRBV5-1 to TRBJ2-2; 7 bases align to TRBD1. Germline CDR1 is SGHRS and CDR2 is YFSETQ. The junction had 6 bases not matched to a gene; V was cut back by 0 bases and J by 7 bases. The CDR3 runs 15 residues.